The 11 T cell receptor beta chains reported below all come from one sample, sequenced in a study of shared clonotypes between healthy human individuals. The data were produced by immunoSEQ multiplex PCR, yet TCRdb's version contains in-frame clones alone and is incomplete. In the table there are 650,000 to 750,000 clones, around 72% of which are singletons. Sequenced: memory CD4+ T cells sorted from blood. The subset denotes: CD45RA-negative fraction. Receptor source: a woman in her twenties or thirties in good health.

This chain connects TRBV5-1 to TRBJ1-3; a weak D match, TRBD1 (5 bases). CDR1 and CDR2 from the germline V gene are SGHRS and YFSETQ. The V end lost 1 base, the J end lost 0 bases, and 8 bases lay between the germline ends. The CDR3 extends over 15 amino acids. CDR3 coding DNA: TGCGCCAGCAGCTTGCGGGGACGCTCTGGAAACACCATATATTTT. The encoded protein is CASSLRGRSGNTIYF. The whole variable domain, filled in from reference TRBV5-1 and TRBJ1-3, reads KAGVTQTPRYLIKTRGQQVTLSCSPISGHRSVSWYQQTPGQGLQFLFEYFSETQRNKGNFPGRFSGRQFSNSRSEMNVSTLELGDSALYLCASSLRGRSGNTIYFGEGSWLTVV.

This CDR3 reads CASSSRDRLGEQFF. Written as DNA, the CDR3 is TGTGCCAGCAGCTCCCGGGACAGGCTCGGCGAGCAGTTCTTC. The chain has TRBV11-2 and TRBJ2-1; TRBD1 matches 8 bases. This CDR3 has 14 residues. The V and J ends lost 4 bases and 10 bases, in that order; junction bases with no gene match: 9. Germline V gives CDR1 SGHAT, CDR2 FQNNGV.

The rearrangement joins TRBV10-3 to TRBJ1-3; 10 positions match TRBD1. J gave up 6 bases and V 4 bases, and 6 bases lay outside the gene matches. The CDR3 runs to 15 residues. The germline CDR1 and CDR2 sequences are ENHRY and SYGVKD. CDR3 nucleotides: TGTGCCATCAGTGTGGGGGACAGGGGCAAAAACACCATATATTTT. Encoded protein: CAISVGDRGKNTIYF.

This clone was counted a single time. The chain links TRBV4-1 to TRBJ1-2; D might be TRBD1 (6 bases). Per the germline V gene, CDR1 is MGHRA and CDR2 is YSYEKL. The CDR3 totals 17 residues. The V gene lost 4 bases and the J gene lost 3 bases, with 21 bases spanning the gap. The CDR3 loop reads CASSPSNGGGRYYGYTF. The DNA of the CDR3 is TGCGCCAGCAGCCCCTCCAATGGGGGGGGCCGGTACTATGGCTACACCTTC.

This rearrangement joins TRBV28 to TRBJ2-5; 13 bases match TRBD2. V lost 4 bases to trimming and J lost 5 bases; unmatched junction nucleotides: 4. This CDR3 contains 15 residues. Germline values: CDR1 MDHEN, CDR2 SYDVKM. The CDR3 DNA sequence: TGTGCCAGCAGTTCGCCGACTAGCGGGGGGGAGACCCAGTACTTC. This sequence encodes CASSSPTSGGETQYF.

This chain joins TRBV6-4 and TRBJ2-3, with 7 nucleotides matching TRBD1. The V gene's germline CDR1 is MRHNA and CDR2 SNTAGT. The CDR3 is made up of 13 amino acids. J lost 2 bases, V lost 10 bases, and 6 bases had no gene match. CDR3 nucleotide sequence: TGTGCCACCGGACAGGAGCTCACAGATACGCAGTATTTT. Protein sequence: CATGQELTDTQYF.

The rearrangement uses TRBV5-6 and TRBJ2-5, with 9 bases aligning to TRBD2. Per the germline V gene, CDR1 is SGHDT and CDR2 is YYEEEE. CDR3 size: 14 residues. J was trimmed by 12 bases and V by 2 bases; bases with no gene match: 11. Here the CDR3 DNA reads TGTGCCAGCAGCTTAATAACCAGCGGGAGGCCCGAGTACTTC. Translation: CASSLITSGRPEYF.

This clone showed up just a few times. The chain carries TRBV7-6 and TRBJ1-2; 7 nucleotides match TRBD1. Per germline, CDR1 SGHVS and CDR2 FNYEAQ. CDR3 length: 15 amino acids. J lost 0 bases, V lost 5 bases, and 6 bases had no gene match. CDR3: CASSERQGPNYGYTF. The CDR3 coding sequence is TGTGCCAGCAGCGAACGACAGGGTCCTAACTATGGCTACACCTTC.

The chain has TRBV5-1 and TRBJ2-1; possibly TRBD2 for D (7 bases). This CDR3 comprises 17 residues. The V and J ends lost 4 bases and 5 bases respectively, with 22 bases between them. Germline V CDR1 and CDR2: SGHRS, YFSETQ. CDR3 nucleotide sequence: TGCGCCAGCAGCGTGGGAGGAGTGCGGGGGCTACACAATGAGCAGTTCTTC. Translation gives CASSVGGVRGLHNEQFF. The entire variable domain, with the rest obtained from reference TRBV5-1 and TRBJ2-1, is as follows: KAGVTQTPRYLIKTRGQQVTLSCSPISGHRSVSWYQQTPGQGLQFLFEYFSETQRNKGNFPGRFSGRQFSNSRSEMNVSTLELGDSALYLCASSVGGVRGLHNEQFFGPGTRLTVL.

This clone was picked up a small number of times. This sample includes further DNA sequences coding for the same CDR3. The genes are TRBV7-7 and TRBJ2-5; a weak D match, TRBD1 (5 bases). CDR1 is SSHAT, CDR2 FNYEAQ, per germline (reference sequence). The CDR3 is made up of 13 amino acids. Trimming shortened V by 4 bases and J by 3 bases, and 9 bases separated the two germline ends. The CDR3 DNA is TGTGCCAGCAGCTCCGACAGAGAAGAGACCCAGTACTTC. The encoded protein is CASSSDREETQYF. The whole variable domain, remainder taken from reference TRBV7-7 and TRBJ2-5, is GAGVSQSPRYKVTKRGQDVTLRCDPISSHATLYWYQQALGQGPEFLTYFNYEAQPDKSGLPSDRFSAERPEGSISTLTIQRTEQRDSAMYRCASSSDREETQYFGPGTRLLVL.

This chain connects TRBV7-3 to TRBJ2-7, with D perhaps matching TRBD1 (6 bases). From germline, CDR1 is SGHTA and CDR2 FQGTGA. Trimming removed 5 bases from V and 3 bases from J, with 11 bases in between. This CDR3 comprises 13 residues. CDR3 region: CASSRGRGYEQYF. DNA of the CDR3: TGTGCCAGCAGCCGGGGCAGGGGCTACGAGCAGTACTTC.